A single T cell receptor beta chain is shown here with its context. Its antigen is still unknown. The data stem from a study of shared clonotypes between healthy human individuals. This CDR3 contains 15 residues. CDR1 is SGHTA, CDR2 FQGNSA, per germline. Trimming removed 1 base from V and 7 bases from J; junction bases left unmatched: 4. It was into CD45RA+ naive and CD45RA-negative memory subsets that the CD4+ cells were split. Study results and limitations: Only blood was sampled; tissue repertoires likely differ.

It was across several immunoSEQ plates that each subset's genomic DNA was evenly split. Libraries were prepared by immunoSEQ multiplex PCR; TCRdb keeps only in-frame clonotypes and omits some of them. The data show 800,000 to 1,200,000 clones, with about four fifths seen just once and 0.4% to 0.55% held by the top ten. V and J are TRBV7-2 and TRBJ1-4; 9 nucleotides line up with TRBD1. The TCR sequence derives from a man aged 18-30 years in good health. Some clones in this sample may be carry-over from other donors' samples. The specimen sequenced was memory CD4+ T cells from PBMCs. Subset described: CD45RA-negative fraction. The CDR3, as DNA: TGTGCCAGCAGCTTAGGGGGACAGGGTTTTGAAAAACTGTTTTTT. This encodes CASSLGGQGFEKLFF. The whole variable domain, filled in from reference TRBV7-2 and TRBJ1-4, reads GAGVSQSPSNKVTEKGKDVELRCDPISGHTALYWYRQSLGQGLEFLIYFQGNSAPDKSGLPSDRFSAERTGGSVSTLTIQRTQQEDSAVYLCASSLGGQGFEKLFFGSGTQLSVL.